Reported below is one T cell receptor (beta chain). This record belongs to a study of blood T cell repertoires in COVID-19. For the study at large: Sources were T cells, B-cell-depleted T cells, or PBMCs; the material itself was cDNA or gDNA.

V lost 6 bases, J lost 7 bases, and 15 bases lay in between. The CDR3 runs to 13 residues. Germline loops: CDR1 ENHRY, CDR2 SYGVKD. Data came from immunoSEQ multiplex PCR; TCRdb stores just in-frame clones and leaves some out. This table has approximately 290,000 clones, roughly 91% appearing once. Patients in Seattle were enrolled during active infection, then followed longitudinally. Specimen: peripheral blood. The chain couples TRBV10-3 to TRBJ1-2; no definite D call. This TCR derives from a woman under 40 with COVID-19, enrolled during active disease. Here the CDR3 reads CAISRGMFSGYTF. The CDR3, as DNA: TGTGCCATCAGCCGGGGAATGTTTAGTGGCTACACCTTC.